A single sample is the source of the 16 T cell receptor beta chains below, sequenced in a study of T-cell reconstitution after alpha-beta-depleted transplantation in children (dated by TCRdb to the mid-2010s). The library was built by means of PCR. The sequencer listed for this sample is Illumina HiSeq 2500. TCR library preparation used molecular barcoding, with unique molecular identifiers applied to normalize quantification of the TCRbeta repertoire. Starting from the raw public reads, TCRdb applied fastp trimming at Q25, assembled clones with MiXCR and retained in-frame beta chains. All rows with the same CDR3 protein become a single entry with the most common DNA and genes. This sample lists 550,000 to 600,000 distinct CDR3 sequences; approximately 22% were detected once. 12% to 15% of the sample comes from the top ten. The treatment or condition label, read with the paper, signifies: allogeneic hematopoietic cell transplantation with graft depleted of TCRalphabeta T cells and CD19 B cells.

Sequenced material: PBMCs, mostly from graft donor cells, taken 360 days after TCRalphabeta/CD19-depleted stem cell transplant. These receptors were obtained from a boy younger than two who had a stem cell transplant for acute myeloid leukemia, so the T cells may come from the graft donor.

The sample holds many counts of this clonotype. The chain joins TRBV20-1 to TRBJ1-2, with TRBD1 matching over 8 bases. Losses at the gene ends were 2 bases for V and 2 bases for J; bases not matched to a gene: 1. Germline V lookup: CDR1 DFQATT, CDR2 SNEGSKA (reference sequence). The CDR3 loop spans 13 amino acids. The CDR3 region has the DNA TGCAGTGCTAGACGACAGGGGAACTATGGCTACACCTTC. As protein: CSARRQGNYGYTF.

The chain has TRBV28 and TRBJ2-3; 11 bases agree with TRBD2. There are 16 residues in the CDR3. CDR1 and CDR2 (germline): MDHEN, SYDVKM. Losses at the gene ends were 3 bases for V and 5 bases for J; bases not matched to a gene: 7. The chain's CDR3 is CASSFASGGTIDTQYF. In nucleotides, the CDR3 is TGTGCCAGCAGTTTCGCTAGCGGGGGGACCATAGATACGCAGTATTTT.

This clonotype was detected many times. The rearrangement joins TRBV12-3 or TRBV12-4 to TRBJ2-2; D is unclear. This CDR3 comprises 15 residues. Trimming removed 7 bases from V and 5 bases from J, with 17 bases in between. The DNA of the CDR3 is TGTGCCAGCAAGGGTTTAGGGCTCGGAACCGGGGAGCTGTTTTTT. Protein product: CASKGLGLGTGELFF.

The table lists this clonotype with many counts. This sequence joins TRBV27 and TRBJ2-7, with 14 bases identical to TRBD2. Germline loops: CDR1 MNHEY, CDR2 SMNVEV (reference sequence). This CDR3 has 12 amino acids. Unmatched junction bases numbered 3, after V lost 6 bases and J lost 11 bases. The CDR3 loop reads CASRLTSGGEYV. CDR3 nucleotide sequence: TGTGCCAGCAGGTTGACTAGCGGGGGGGAGTACGTC.

This clonotype was picked up many times. The chain combines TRBV12-3 or TRBV12-4 with TRBJ2-3; TRBD1 is a possible D gene (6 bases). This CDR3 is 15 amino acids long. V lost 6 bases and J lost 3, with 16 bases in between. CDR3 in amino acids: CASSDTGLRTDTQYF. CDR3 sequence (DNA): TGTGCCAGCAGCGATACAGGGTTGAGGACAGATACGCAGTATTTT.

This clonotype has only a few counts. In DNA form, the CDR3 reads TGCAGTACGCGGGGGGTCCTCAGCTCCTACAATGAGCAGTTCTTC. It codes for CSTRGVLSSYNEQFF. This rearrangement joins TRBV20-1 to TRBJ2-1, with 8 bases that match TRBD2. CDR1 DFQATT and CDR2 SNEGSKA come from the germline V gene (reference sequence). CDR3 length equals 15 residues. V lost 8 bases and J lost 0; bases outside the gene matches: 9.

This clonotype was picked up one time. The chain employs TRBV5-6 and TRBJ2-7; D uncertain. CDR1 SGHDT and CDR2 YYEEEE come from the germline V gene. This CDR3 comprises 11 residues. Trimming removed 0 bases at V and 9 bases at J, with 7 bases between. This CDR3 is CASSLVGWQYF. CDR3 DNA: TGTGCCAGCAGCTTGGTGGGTTGGCAGTACTTC.

This clonotype was picked up a small number of times. The V gene is TRBV20-1, the J gene TRBJ1-4; D gene unclear. The CDR3 contains 14 residues. V shed 3 bases and J shed 3 bases, with 11 bases lying between them. Per the germline V gene, CDR1 is DFQATT and CDR2 is SNEGSKA (reference sequence). CDR3 region: CSASPQLPNEKLFF. Here the CDR3 DNA reads TGCAGTGCTAGCCCACAGTTACCTAATGAAAAACTGTTTTTT.

This clonotype was detected a few times. The chain employs TRBV29-1 and TRBJ2-1, with a tentative D call TRBD2 (7 bases). Between the trimmed V and J ends, which lost 4 bases and 5 bases, there was a span of 15 bases. The CDR3 extends over 14 amino acids. From germline, CDR1 is SQVTM and CDR2 ANQGSEA. For the CDR3, the DNA is TGCAGCGTTGTGGGGAGGGGGGGTAACAATGAGCAGTTCTTC. Translating it yields CSVVGRGGNNEQFF.

In this sample, this clonotype turned up a few times. This sequence joins TRBV2 and TRBJ2-5; D call uncertain. Germline loops: CDR1 SNHLY, CDR2 FYNNEI. The CDR3 length is 13 residues. V was clipped by 6 bases and J by 5 bases, with 13 bases between them. The chain's CDR3 is CASRTAPGETQYF. Here the CDR3 DNA reads TGTGCCAGCAGAACAGCCCCTGGGGAGACCCAGTACTTC.

This clonotype was seen a few times. The rearrangement uses TRBV5-5 and TRBJ2-1; the match to TRBD2 covers 9 bases. This CDR3 region has 17 residues. Trimming removed 3 bases from V and 4 bases from J; junction bases left unmatched: 11. CDR1 is SGHKS and CDR2 is YYEKEE in the germline V gene (reference sequence). The DNA for the CDR3 is TGTGCCAGCAGCTCCTCTAGGGCGGGGGGGCTTTACAATGAGCAGTTCTTC. Residues: CASSSSRAGGLYNEQFF.

The CDR3 region has the DNA TGCAGTGCTAGACGTCCGGGACAGGAGACCCAGTACTTC. This encodes CSARRPGQETQYF. The V call is TRBV20-1, the J call TRBJ2-5; TRBD1 agrees at 7 bases. CDR1 and CDR2 from the germline V gene are DFQATT and SNEGSKA (reference sequence). With V trimmed by 2 bases and J by 5 bases, 5 bases remained unmatched. The CDR3 is 13 residues long.

The genes are TRBV18 and TRBJ2-7; D gene unclear. V was trimmed by 2 bases and J by 2 bases, leaving 7 bases between them. This CDR3 region has 13 residues. CDR1 is KGHSH and CDR2 is LQKENI in the germline V gene. In DNA, the CDR3 is TGTGCCAGCTCACCAAGGCGGACCTACGAGCAGTACTTC. Amino acid sequence: CASSPRRTYEQYF.

This chain links TRBV12-3 or TRBV12-4 with TRBJ2-1, with a weak D call TRBD1 (7 bases). The CDR3 has 14 amino acids. V lost 5 bases and J lost 9, with 17 bases in between. The CDR3, as DNA: TGTGCCAGCAGTCCCCTGGAGGGGGCGAGTGAGCAGTTCTTC. The encoded protein is CASSPLEGASEQFF.

This clonotype was seen more than once but under ten times. This chain links TRBV6-4 with TRBJ2-3; weak D call: TRBD1 (5 bases). V shed 0 bases and J shed 1 base, with 11 bases lying between them. The germline V gene encodes CDR1 MRHNA and CDR2 SNTAGT. The CDR3 is 16 amino acids. CDR3 DNA sequence: TGTGCCAGCAGTGACTCGATGGGGCTGGGCACAGATACGCAGTATTTT. This translates into CASSDSMGLGTDTQYF.

In this sample, this clonotype turned up many times. The CDR3 coding sequence is TGCAGCGCCGGGACTAGCTACGAGCAGTACGTC. This codes for CSAGTSYEQYV. The chain has TRBV29-1 and TRBJ2-7, with TRBD2 matching 8 bases. Germline loops: CDR1 SQVTM, CDR2 ANQGSEA. This CDR3 has 11 residues. V gave up 7 bases and J gave up 3 bases; unmatched junction bases: 2.